This T cell receptor beta chain is from a study of shared clonotypes between healthy human individuals (TCRdb year 2020). Study-level background: A couple of women and a few men aged 18 to 49 years were included in the cohort. Per donor, leukapheresis produced somewhere between about 0.9 and 9 billion PBMCs. To estimate repertoire size and how much clonotype sharing occurs between individuals, the study deeply sequenced the blood TCR repertoires of several healthy adults. To increase sequencing depth and limit assay-specific biases, different laboratories used diverse techniques to prepare libraries and sequence TCR repertoires.

Donors were healthy HIV-negative adults with no recently reported acute infections or vaccinations. Every donor was a Caucasian adult residing in Nashville, Tennessee, USA. For unsorted samples, about 85 million PBMCs were counted and genomic DNA was extracted with the QIAamp DNA Blood Mini kit. Blood was collected by leukapheresis, and PBMCs were isolated by Ficoll-Histopaque density gradient centrifugation and then cryopreserved in liquid nitrogen vapor phase. CDR1 and CDR2, per the germline V gene, are MNHEY and SVGAGI. The CDR3 runs 13 residues from the cysteine to the phenylalanine. The read is trimmed to its CDR3 DNA, 39 bases read in frame from base 1. V was cut back by 2 bases and J by 7 bases, leaving a gap of 11 bases between them. Using the deep immunoSEQ assay, multiplex PCR amplified TCR CDR3 regions from genomic DNA. For each cell subset, the extracted genomic DNA was distributed evenly across all wells of several immunoSEQ 96-well plates, and each plate served as one replicate. For unsorted PBMC, each replicate PCR was loaded with 250 to 300 ng genomic DNA, equivalent to 25,000 to 35,000 T cell genomes. Ten immunoSEQ deep assay plates were used to sequence the unsorted PBMC genomic DNA. The purified libraries were quantified using a Qubit 3.0 fluorometer, sized with a Bioanalyzer 2100, and then quantified again using the KAPA Library Quantification kit. Each immunoSEQ 96-well plate was sequenced on its own single-read 150-cycle Illumina NextSeq 550 flow cell. Processing in the source paper ran as follows. Because the immunoSEQ output included only junctional sequences and no quality scores, the filtering could not be the same as the filtering used for full-length reads. To assign V/J genes and CDR3, sequences were annotated using PyIR, a Python wrapper for IgBLAST v1.9, with IMGT germline references. Reads were removed for weak V/J assignments (E-value above 1e-6), missing CDR3, stop codons, out-of-frame junctions, or ambiguous translated residues. V3J clonotypes were defined as sequences sharing the same inferred V gene, J gene, and CDR3 amino acid sequence. Percentage overlap between repertoires was computed as shared unique clonotypes divided by the size of the smaller repertoire. Repertoire richness was assessed with RTK rarefaction, the Chao1 estimator, and Recon v2.1 estimates of unobserved clonotypes. TCRdb carries this immuneACCESS record with in-frame sequences only. Its versions omit some clonotypes, under half of them owing to an unresolved V gene in the studies checked, with the rest unexplained. V, J and clone size were drawn from that table, and D and trimming were deduced from the DNA. The sample contains about 470,000 clones, around 79% of them found a single time. The biggest ten clones account for about 13% of the sample.

Overall results and qualifications from the work: Sampling was limited to blood, and TCR repertoires in tissue likely differ from TCR repertoires in blood. Because the study included a small number of donors, the genetic and exposure-history diversity represented was limited. Based on pairwise subsampling, the degree of clonotype sharing among donors was expected to be affected by sequencing depth.

Points on this clone: Its antigen specificity is not known. Base qualities are not at hand, and no much larger clone is one base apart.

The chain links TRBV6-5 with TRBJ2-5; 7 matching bases give a weak D call of TRBD2. The sequence was obtained from a woman between 40 and 55 years old in good health. Some clones in this sample may be carry-over from other donors' samples. The sequencing sample was made of PBMCs. The CDR3 corresponds to CASSYNREGTQYF. The bases are TGTGCCAGCAGTTACAACAGGGAGGGGACCCAGTACTTC.